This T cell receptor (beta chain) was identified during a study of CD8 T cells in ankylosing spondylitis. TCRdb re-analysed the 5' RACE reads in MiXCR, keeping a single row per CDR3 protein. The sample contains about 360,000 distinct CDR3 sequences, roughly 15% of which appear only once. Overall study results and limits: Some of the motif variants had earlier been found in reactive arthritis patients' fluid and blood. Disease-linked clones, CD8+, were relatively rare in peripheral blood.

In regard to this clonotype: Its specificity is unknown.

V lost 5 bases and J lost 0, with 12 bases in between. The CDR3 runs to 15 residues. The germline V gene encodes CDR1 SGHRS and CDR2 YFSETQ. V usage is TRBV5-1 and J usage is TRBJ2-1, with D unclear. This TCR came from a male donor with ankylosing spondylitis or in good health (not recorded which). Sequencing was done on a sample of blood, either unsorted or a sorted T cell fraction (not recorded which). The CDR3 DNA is TGCGCCAGCAGGAATACAGTGAGCTCCTACAATGAGCAGTTCTTC. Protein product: CASRNTVSSYNEQFF.